Below, 10 T cell receptor beta chains from the same sample are listed, as sequenced in a study of blood T cell repertoires in COVID-19 (dated by TCRdb to the early 2020s). Receptors were amplified or captured by the immunoSEQ multiplex PCR assay. Held by TCRdb, this immuneACCESS table contains in-frame sequences only and omits some clones. Under half of the omission traces to an unresolved V gene where checked; the cause of the rest is unknown. This sample holds a few hundred thousand clones; about four fifths were observed only once. The ten largest account for less than 3% of the sample. What was sequenced was peripheral blood. These receptors were obtained from a man aged 45 to 65 with active or convalescent COVID-19.

J is TRBJ1-2 and V is TRBV10-3; D uncertain. With 0 bases removed from V and 2 bases from J, the gap between germline ends came to 7 bases. The CDR3 totals 14 residues. Germline values: CDR1 ENHRY, CDR2 SYGVKD. The DNA for the CDR3 is TGTGCCATCAGTGAGTCCGGCGGAAACTATGGCTACACCTTC. Protein sequence: CAISESGGNYGYTF.

The chain carries TRBV4-1 and TRBJ1-1; possibly TRBD1 for D (6 bases). CDR1 is MGHRA and CDR2 is YSYEKL in the germline V gene. V lost 8 bases to trimming and J lost 0 bases, with 19 bases between them. CDR3 length: 16 amino acids. The CDR3 region has the DNA TGCGCCAGCGCAACCGGAAGGGGGAACATGAACACTGAAGCTTTCTTT. This translates into CASATGRGNMNTEAFF.

Points on this clone: One end of the junction fails to match germline, which may point to a read error. The V and J genes are TRBV20-1 and TRBJ1-3; D perhaps matches TRBD1 (6 bases). The CDR3 contains 18 residues. Germline CDR1 is DFQATT and CDR2 is SNEGSKA (reference sequence). CDR3 residues: CSASTPGQGFFSGDTIYF. CDR3 nucleotides: TGCAGTGCTAGTACCCCGGGGCAGGGGTTTTTCTCTGGAGACACCATATATTTT.

This clone was recorded once. The chain joins TRBV18 to TRBJ2-1; D is uncertain. Germline assignment: CDR1 KGHSH and CDR2 LQKENI. This CDR3 is 14 amino acids long. V shed 5 bases and J shed 0 bases, with 8 bases lying between them. CDR3 in amino acids: CASSTPSSYNEQFF. Written as DNA, the CDR3 is TGTGCCAGCTCAACTCCGAGCTCCTACAATGAGCAGTTCTTC.

This clone occurred a few times. The chain employs TRBV30 and TRBJ1-1, with 8 bases aligning to TRBD1. The CDR3 contains 13 residues. The junction had 4 bases not matched to a gene; V was cut back by 2 bases and J by 5 bases. CDR1 GTSNPN and CDR2 SVGIG come from the germline V gene (reference sequence). CDR3 sequence (DNA): TGTGCCTGGAGTAGGACAGGGAGGACTGAAGCTTTCTTT. Protein sequence: CAWSRTGRTEAFF.

The gene calls are TRBV10-3 and TRBJ1-2; tentative D call: TRBD1 (6 bases). CDR1 ENHRY and CDR2 SYGVKD come from the germline V gene. The CDR3 is made up of 15 amino acids. The V gene lost 0 bases and the J gene lost 0 bases, with 8 bases spanning the gap. In DNA form, the CDR3 reads TGTGCCATCAGTGAGTCTGGACAGACTAACTATGGCTACACCTTC. This codes for CAISESGQTNYGYTF.

The chain recombines TRBV28 with TRBJ2-1, with 9 bases matching TRBD1. This CDR3 comprises 13 residues. CDR1 and CDR2 (germline): MDHEN, SYDVKM. Trimming removed 11 bases from V and 1 base from J; junction bases left unmatched: 3. The CDR3 sequence: CASQGASYNEQFF. CDR3 sequence (DNA): TGTGCCTCACAGGGGGCTTCCTACAATGAGCAGTTCTTC.

The genes are TRBV6-6 and TRBJ1-2; the match to TRBD1 covers 8 bases. This CDR3 region has 12 residues. Trimming removed 5 bases from V and 13 bases from J; junction bases left unmatched: 9. The V gene's germline CDR1 is MNHNY and CDR2 SVGAGI (reference sequence). The CDR3 loop is CASSGQGLGGTF. The CDR3 bases are TGTGCCAGCAGTGGACAGGGATTAGGGGGCACCTTC.

The V gene is TRBV30, the J gene TRBJ1-6, with 7 bases fitting TRBD1. The V segment lost 5 bases and the J segment 7 bases; nucleotides outside the gene matches: 14. This CDR3 has 16 amino acids. CDR1 is GTSNPN, CDR2 SVGIG, per germline (reference sequence). This chain's CDR3 is CAWDSGQATGNSPLHF. CDR3 sequence (DNA): TGTGCCTGGGACTCCGGACAGGCCACGGGGAATTCACCCCTCCACTTT.

This sequence joins TRBV10-3 and TRBJ1-1, with unresolved D. The V end lost 7 bases, the J end lost 0 bases, and 9 bases lay between the germline ends. The germline CDR1 and CDR2 sequences are ENHRY and SYGVKD. The CDR3 loop spans 13 amino acids. The CDR3 DNA reads as TGTGCCATCATCGCTAATATGAACACTGAAGCTTTCTTT. Protein sequence: CAIIANMNTEAFF.